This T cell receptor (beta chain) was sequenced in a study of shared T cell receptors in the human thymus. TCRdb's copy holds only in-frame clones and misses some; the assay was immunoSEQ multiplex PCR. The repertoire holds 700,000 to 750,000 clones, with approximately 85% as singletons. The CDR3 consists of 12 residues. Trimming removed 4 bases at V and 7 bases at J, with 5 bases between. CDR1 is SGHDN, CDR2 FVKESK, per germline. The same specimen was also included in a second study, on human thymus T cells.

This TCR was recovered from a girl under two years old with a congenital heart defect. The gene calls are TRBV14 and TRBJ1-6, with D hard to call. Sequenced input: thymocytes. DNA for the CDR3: TGTGCCAGCAGCCGGAGAAATTCACCCCTCCACTTT. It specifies CASSRRNSPLHF.